The next 16 T cell receptor beta chains were all read from a single sample in a study of cytomegalovirus exposure and HLA in healthy donors. PCR involved 60 Vbeta and 13 Jbeta primers. Using immunoSEQ multiplex PCR, the repertoire was profiled, and TCRdb retains in-frame clones only, with some absent. Of about 100,000 clones in the sample, roughly 73% were seen once. The sample consisted of PBMCs. These receptors all stem from a man between 50 and 59 years old in good health and CMV-seropositive.

The rearrangement joins TRBV7-7 to TRBJ2-7, with 7 bases fitting TRBD1. There are 17 residues in the CDR3. The germline V gene encodes CDR1 SSHAT and CDR2 FNYEAQ (reference sequence). Trimming cost V 4 bases and J 6 bases; bases outside gene matches: 18. The CDR3 is CASSSPGKKGAKCEQYF. CDR3 coding DNA: TGTGCCAGCAGCTCACCGGGAAAAAAGGGGGCTAAGTGCGAGCAGTACTTC.

This chain connects TRBV4-3 to TRBJ2-3; D gene uncertain. Trimming took off 0 bases at V and 2 bases at J, with 9 bases between the two ends. CDR3 size: 15 residues. Germline-derived CDR1 and CDR2 are LGHNA and YSLEER. In nucleotides, the CDR3 is TGCGCCAGCAGCCAAGATGGGCAAACCACAGATACGCAGTATTTT. This codes for CASSQDGQTTDTQYF.

This chain joins TRBV7-3 and TRBJ2-7; D possibly corresponds to TRBD2 (6 bases). V was shortened by 2 bases and J by 2 bases, with 10 bases between the two germline ends. Germline CDR1 SGHTA, CDR2 FQGTGA. CDR3 length equals 14 residues. For the CDR3, the DNA is TGTGCCAGCAGCTTAGTGGGGGGTGCCTACGAGCAGTACTTC. Translation: CASSLVGGAYEQYF.

This clone was counted between two and nine times. This chain joins TRBV2 and TRBJ2-5; a possible D gene is TRBD2 (7 bases). The CDR3 extends over 14 amino acids. Looked up from germline, CDR1 is SNHLY and CDR2 is FYNNEI. Trimming took off 7 bases at V and 4 bases at J, with 16 bases between the two ends. CDR3: CASKGGDWAETQYF. CDR3 DNA: TGTGCCAGCAAGGGGGGGGACTGGGCAGAGACCCAGTACTTC.

The chain joins TRBV19 to TRBJ1-4; D not resolved. Germline V CDR1 and CDR2: LNHDA, SQIVND (reference sequence). V lost 1 base and J lost 7, with 10 bases in between. The CDR3 spans 14 residues. Written as DNA, the CDR3 is TGTGCCAGTAGTATAGTTACCGGGAGTGAAAAACTGTTTTTT. As protein: CASSIVTGSEKLFF.

The CDR3 here is CASSPGTSYSQYF. CDR3 bases: TGCGCCAGCAGCCCAGGGACTAGTTATTCCCAGTACTTC. V usage is TRBV4-1 and J usage is TRBJ2-5; TRBD2 matches at 8 bases. V was clipped by 4 bases and J by 9 bases; unmatched bases: 7. This CDR3 spans 13 amino acids. The germline gives CDR1 MGHRA, CDR2 YSYEKL.

In DNA, the CDR3 is TGCGCCAGCAGCCAAACTACAGGGATCAAAAACATTCAGTACTTC. Translated, it gives CASSQTTGIKNIQYF. The rearrangement links TRBV5-1 to TRBJ2-4, with D maybe TRBD1 (6 bases). Germline V CDR1 and CDR2: SGHRS, YFSETQ. Deletions cut 4 bases from V and 3 bases from J, with 14 bases between. The CDR3 consists of 15 residues.

The V call is TRBV5-4, the J call TRBJ2-5; TRBD2 agrees at 10 bases. Germline trimming cut 1 base from V and 4 bases from J; bases unmatched to any gene: 1. Germline lookup yields CDR1 SGHNT and CDR2 YYREEE (reference sequence). This CDR3 contains 14 residues. CDR3 residues: CASSLLAGAETQYF. The CDR3 nucleotides are TGTGCCAGCAGCTTGCTAGCGGGGGCAGAGACCCAGTACTTC.

V gene TRBV28 combines with J gene TRBJ1-2, with a possible D match to TRBD1 (6 bases). Trimming removed 6 bases at V and 2 bases at J, with 10 bases between. CDR1 MDHEN and CDR2 SYDVKM come from the germline V gene. This CDR3 is built from 13 residues. CDR3 residues: CASRVDRNYGYTF. Written as DNA, the CDR3 is TGTGCCAGCAGGGTGGACAGAAACTATGGCTACACCTTC.

V is TRBV4-2 and J is TRBJ1-2; unclear D gene. The ends were cut back, 0 bases at V and 4 bases at J, with 9 bases in the middle. The length of the CDR3 is 14 residues. CDR1 LGHNA and CDR2 YNFKEQ come from the germline V gene. The CDR3 sequence: CASSQENSAYGYTF. In DNA form, the CDR3 reads TGTGCCAGCAGCCAAGAAAACAGTGCCTATGGCTACACCTTC.

The chain employs TRBV2 and TRBJ2-1; 7 bases map to TRBD2. CDR3 length: 15 amino acids. J was trimmed by 7 bases and V by 6 bases; bases with no gene match: 12. Germline values: CDR1 SNHLY, CDR2 FYNNEI. CDR3 sequence: CASRGDGGGSNEQFF. The CDR3 DNA reads TGTGCCAGCAGGGGGGATGGGGGGGGGTCGAATGAGCAGTTCTTC.

The V gene is TRBV30, the J gene TRBJ2-7, with a weak D call TRBD1 (6 bases). Germline-derived CDR1 and CDR2 are GTSNPN and SVGIG (reference sequence). V lost 4 bases, J lost 0 bases, and 7 bases lay in between. The CDR3 spans 12 residues. The CDR3 DNA reads as TGTGCCTGGACAGGGGTCTCCTACGAGCAGTACTTC. Protein product: CAWTGVSYEQYF.

The chain carries TRBV6-1 and TRBJ2-5; TRBD1 is a possible D gene (6 bases). V was shortened by 5 bases and J by 5 bases, with 12 bases between the two germline ends. The germline V gene has CDR1 MNHNS and CDR2 SASEGT. The CDR3 runs to 13 residues. In DNA form, the CDR3 reads TGTGCCAGCAGTTTTTGGGACAAGGAGACCCAGTACTTC. Amino acids: CASSFWDKETQYF.

V gene TRBV19 combines with J gene TRBJ1-5, with 7 positions matching TRBD1. CDR3 length equals 15 residues. Germline values: CDR1 LNHDA, CDR2 SQIVND (reference sequence). The V and J ends lost 9 bases and 1 base, in that order; junction bases with no gene match: 9. CDR3 DNA: TGTGCCAGCAACAGGGGCTGGGAGAGCAATCAGCCCCAGCATTTT. This translates into CASNRGWESNQPQHF.

The chain employs TRBV15 and TRBJ1-1; the D is unclear. Trimming removed 1 base at V and 1 base at J, with 10 bases between. CDR1 and CDR2 from the germline V gene are LNHNV and YYDKDF (reference sequence). The CDR3 is 15 residues long. The CDR3 coding sequence is TGTGCCACCAGCAGAGGGACCGGGAAGAACACTGAAGCTTTCTTT. Residues: CATSRGTGKNTEAFF.

This sequence joins TRBV10-3 and TRBJ2-3; 8 bases are a match to TRBD2. The V and J ends lost 9 bases and 0 bases, in that order; junction bases with no gene match: 5. This CDR3 comprises 14 residues. Germline V gives CDR1 ENHRY, CDR2 SYGVKD. CDR3 sequence (DNA): TGTGCCATTACTAGCGGCCCTAGCACAGATACGCAGTATTTT. Encoded protein: CAITSGPSTDTQYF.